This TCR beta chain comes out of a study of T cell responses to AZD1222 COVID-19 vaccine. General study points: Nearly half of spike-specific TCRs reportedly target unmutated variant regions. Among those given AZD1222, only six were seropositive at baseline. Two AZD1222 doses significantly raised spike-specific TCR breadth and depth over controls.

A word on this clone: Its antigen is unknown. An end of the junction does not agree with germline; a read error may underlie this.

This CDR3 region has 15 residues. From germline, CDR1 is SGHAT and CDR2 FQDESV (reference sequence). Generated by immunoSEQ multiplex PCR, the TCRdb table keeps only in-frame clones and is missing some. The sample yields some 98,000 clones, approximately 84% seen once. The J gene is TRBJ2-1, the V gene TRBV11-1; D tentatively fits TRBD1 or TRBD2 (5 bases each). The sample in question was peripheral blood, obtained 28 days after the second AZD1222 dose. The receptor's source is an adult who received the AZD1222 COVID-19 vaccine. CDR3 in DNA: TGTGCCAGCGGCTTCTGGGGGAGCTCCTACAATGAGCAGTTCTTC. This gives the protein CASGFWGSSYNEQFF.